This T cell receptor beta chain was retrieved from a study of early T cells in non-severe SARS-CoV-2 infection. Study details: Unsorted whole blood bulk RNA was sequenced, with unpaired chains.

V shed 5 bases and J 1 base; nucleotides not matched to a gene: 13. Looked up from germline, CDR1 is SGHTA and CDR2 is FQGNSA. The CDR3 extends over 17 amino acids. Attachment of unique molecular identifiers was made to individual cDNA molecules. TCRdb reanalysed the 5' RACE reads using MiXCR and keeps one entry per CDR3 protein. This sample has approximately 69,000 distinct CDR3 sequences, with about an eighth found just once. The rearrangement links TRBV7-2 to TRBJ2-5, with 7 nucleotides matching TRBD2. The clonotype was recovered from an adult who was a healthcare worker with PCR-confirmed SARS-CoV-2 infection or an uninfected control (not recorded which). The specimen was whole blood, collected at baseline. Here the CDR3 reads CASSRPPHGGFQETQYF. DNA of the CDR3: TGTGCCAGCAGCCGACCCCCCCACGGGGGGTTCCAAGAGACCCAGTACTTC.